Below, 9 T cell receptor beta chains from the same sample are listed, as sequenced in a study of CD8+CD57+ T cells in acquired aplastic anemia. Investigators profiled TCR beta VDJ and CDR3 from genomic DNA template. Using its own MiXCR run on the reads, TCRdb lists one record per CDR3 protein. The sample comprises around 170,000 distinct CDR3 sequences, less than 55% of which are singletons, and approximately 2.9% rests with the top ten. The specimen was sorted CD4+, CD8+, or CD8+CD57+ T cells (not recorded which) from PBMCs. The receptors come from a human donor in good health.

V and J are TRBV15 and TRBJ1-4, with TRBD1 identical over 9 bases. The V and J ends lost 7 bases and 8 bases, in that order; junction bases with no gene match: 11. The CDR3 covers 15 residues. In germline, CDR1 is LNHNV, CDR2 YYDKDF (reference sequence). The chain's CDR3 is CATNDRGMRKEKLFF. For the CDR3, the DNA is TGTGCCACCAACGACAGGGGGATGAGAAAAGAAAAACTGTTTTTT.

This clonotype was recorded many times. V is TRBV5-1 and J is TRBJ1-1, with no clear D. Trimming pared 0 bases from V and 2 bases from J, leaving 5 bases between. Germline loops: CDR1 SGHRS, CDR2 YFSETQ. The CDR3 totals 13 residues. As DNA, the CDR3 is TGCGCCAGCAGCTTGGCAGACAACACTGAAGCTTTCTTT. Translated: CASSLADNTEAFF.

In nucleotides, the CDR3 is TGTGCCAGTAGTATCGCCGGGACAGGGAGCGGGGAGCTGTTTTTT. Translating it yields CASSIAGTGSGELFF. This rearrangement joins TRBV19 to TRBJ2-2; 9 bases fit TRBD1. Germline-derived CDR1 and CDR2 are LNHDA and SQIVND (reference sequence). V lost 3 bases, J lost 7 bases, and 6 bases stayed unmatched. The CDR3 is 15 residues long.

Regarding this clonotype: This could be a read error, since a much larger clone is one nucleotide away. The chain's CDR3 is CVSSSGQGIETQYF. CDR3 coding DNA: TGTGTCAGCAGCTCGGGACAGGGGATAGAGACCCAGTACTTC. The chain recombines TRBV5-4 with TRBJ2-5; TRBD1 matches at 10 bases. CDR1 SGHNT and CDR2 YYREEE come from the germline V gene (reference sequence). The CDR3 spans 14 residues.

The chain couples TRBV7-4 to TRBJ2-1; perhaps TRBD2 as D (5 bases). Germline V lookup: CDR1 SGHVT, CDR2 SQSDAQ. V lost 4 bases and J 7 bases, leaving 14 bases between the germline ends. The CDR3 is 14 amino acids. The CDR3 nucleotides read TGTGCCAGCAGCTCGCGGGTCACCAAGAATGAGCAGTTCTTC. Translation gives CASSSRVTKNEQFF. The full variable domain, rest sourced from reference TRBV7-4 and TRBJ2-1, is GAGVSQSPRYKVAKRGRDVALRCDSISGHVTLYWYRQTLGQGSEVLTYSQSDAQRDKSGRPSGRFSAERPERSVSTLKIQRTEQGDSAVYLCASSSRVTKNEQFFGPGTRLTVL.

This clonotype was counted at least ten times. CDR3 protein: CASRILAGVNTEAFF. The CDR3 DNA sequence: TGTGCCAGCAGAATATTGGCAGGAGTGAACACTGAAGCTTTCTTT. V and J are TRBV7-8 and TRBJ1-1; D call uncertain. The V gene lost 6 bases and the J gene lost 0 bases, with 14 bases spanning the gap. Germline CDR1 is SGHVS and CDR2 is FQNEAQ. The CDR3 runs 15 residues. The variable domain in full, completed from reference TRBV7-8 and TRBJ1-1, reads GAGVSQSPRYKVAKRGQDVALRCDPISGHVSLFWYQQALGQGPEFLTYFQNEAQLDKSGLPSDRFFAERPEGSVSTLKIQRTQQEDSAVYLCASRILAGVNTEAFFGQGTRLTVV.

This clonotype came up many times. The genes are TRBV24-1 and TRBJ2-1; TRBD1 or TRBD2 may be the D gene (5 bases each). Per the germline V gene, CDR1 is KGHDR and CDR2 is SFDVKD. Trimming shortened V by 9 bases and J by 7 bases, and 24 bases separated the two germline ends. This CDR3 contains 16 residues. The CDR3 coding sequence is TGTGCCACCCAGCCGACGAGGGGCGGGCGGATGAATGAGCAGTTCTTC. Its translation is CATQPTRGGRMNEQFF.

Notes on this clonotype: Being one base from a much bigger clone, this may be a read error. The missing conserved phenylalanine or tryptophan at the end of this CDR3 makes a read error likely. V gene TRBV6-5 combines with J gene TRBJ1-2; D gene ambiguous. CDR1 and CDR2 from the germline V gene are MNHEY and SVGAGI. The CDR3 loop spans 16 amino acids. Between the trimmed V and J ends, which lost 2 bases and 5 bases, there was a span of 18 bases. CDR3 bases: TGTGCCAGCAGTTACCCCCCAAAGGGCACCCTATATGGCTACACCCTC. Translation gives CASSYPPKGTLYGYTL.

This clonotype was counted at least ten times. The chain couples TRBV5-4 to TRBJ2-5, with 7 bases matching TRBD2. Unmatched junction bases numbered 9, after V lost 4 bases and J lost 3 bases. Germline V gene data show CDR1 as SGHNT and CDR2 as YYREEE (reference sequence). The CDR3 extends over 15 amino acids. CDR3 DNA: TGTGCCAGCAGCCCCGGGTGGGGGGGTGAAGAGACCCAGTACTTC. Translation gives CASSPGWGGEETQYF.